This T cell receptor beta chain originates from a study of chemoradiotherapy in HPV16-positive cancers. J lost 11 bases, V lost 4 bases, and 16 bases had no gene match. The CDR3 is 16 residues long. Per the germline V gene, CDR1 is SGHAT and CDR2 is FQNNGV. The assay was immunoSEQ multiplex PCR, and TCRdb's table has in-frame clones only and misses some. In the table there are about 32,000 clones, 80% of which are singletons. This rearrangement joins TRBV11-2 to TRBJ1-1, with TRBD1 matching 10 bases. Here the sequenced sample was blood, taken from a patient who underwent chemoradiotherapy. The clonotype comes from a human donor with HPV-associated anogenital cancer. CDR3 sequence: CASSYLTGGSLSQAFF. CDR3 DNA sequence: TGTGCCAGCAGCTACCTGACAGGGGGCAGCTTAAGTCAGGCTTTCTTT.